What follows is one T cell receptor beta chain and its context. The CDR3 totals 14 residues. V was trimmed by 5 bases and J by 1 base, leaving 8 bases between them. CDR1 LNHNV and CDR2 YYDKDF come from the germline V gene (reference sequence). This record comes from a study of blood T cell repertoires in COVID-19. Study-level background: Nucleic acid was either cDNA or gDNA, and it came from T cells, B-cell-depleted T cells, or PBMCs.

Seattle patients were enrolled while actively infected and followed longitudinally. Per the study methods: For nucleated cells, counts were estimated from reference gene primer amplification. TCRdb's copy holds only in-frame clones and misses some; the assay was immunoSEQ multiplex PCR. The DNA gave D and trimming, while V, J and clone size come from that table. This sample has 150,000 to 200,000 clones; around 86% occur once, and the top ten carry 6% to 8%. This rearrangement joins TRBV15 to TRBJ2-2, with D possibly matching TRBD1 (5 bases). Sequences were obtained from peripheral blood. This clonotype was sampled from a woman in her sixties or seventies with COVID-19, enrolled during active disease. CDR3 sequence (DNA): TGTGCCACCAGCGTCAGGGAGAACACCGGGGAGCTGTTTTTT. It yields the protein CATSVRENTGELFF.